A single sample gave rise to the 27 T cell receptor beta chains below, sequenced in a study of T cell changes during pregnancy in multiple sclerosis. Assay: immunoSEQ multiplex PCR; the TCRdb copy retains only in-frame clones and omits some. The sample lists around 78,000 clones; around 93% were seen once. The specimen was peripheral blood, collected in the second trimester of pregnancy. The receptor source for this set is a female donor with multiple sclerosis, enrolled in a pregnancy study.

The J gene is TRBJ1-1, the V gene TRBV30; 7 bases match TRBD1. This CDR3 has 13 amino acids. Germline loops: CDR1 GTSNPN, CDR2 SVGIG (reference sequence). V shed 0 bases, J shed 8 bases, and the junction held 6 bases outside the gene matches. The CDR3 reads CAWSVQGTGEAFF. In nucleotides, the CDR3 is TGTGCCTGGAGTGTACAGGGGACGGGGGAAGCTTTCTTT.

The chain uses TRBV25-1 and TRBJ1-5, with D unclear. Germline V gene data show CDR1 as MGHDK and CDR2 as SYGVNS. The CDR3 covers 15 residues. Deletions cut 4 bases from V and 0 bases from J, with 10 bases between. This CDR3 reads CASSGTDYSNQPQHF. For the CDR3, the DNA is TGTGCCAGCAGTGGTACAGATTATAGCAATCAGCCCCAGCATTTT.

The V and J genes are TRBV27 and TRBJ2-2, with D uncertain. The CDR3 runs 16 residues. Germline assignment: CDR1 MNHEY and CDR2 SMNVEV (reference sequence). Trimming removed 5 bases at V and 2 bases at J, with 15 bases between. CDR3 protein: CASSPRIELNTGELFF. CDR3 DNA: TGTGCCAGCAGTCCCAGAATCGAACTAAACACCGGGGAGCTGTTTTTT.

This CDR3 is CASSFEPSGEFSGELFF. For the CDR3, the DNA is TGTGCCAGTAGTTTTGAGCCCAGCGGGGAGTTCTCCGGGGAGCTGTTTTTT. This chain links TRBV19 with TRBJ2-2; TRBD2 matches 7 bases. The ends lost 5 bases at V and 6 bases at J; junction bases unmatched: 15. This CDR3 contains 17 residues. CDR1 and CDR2 from the germline V gene are LNHDA and SQIVND (reference sequence).

This clone came up once. This chain joins TRBV29-1 and TRBJ1-2; D might be TRBD1 (6 bases). Between the trimmed V and J ends, which lost 7 bases and 3 bases, there was a span of 18 bases. Germline V gene sequence: CDR1 SQVTM, CDR2 ANQGSEA. The CDR3 has 14 amino acids. The CDR3 DNA reads TGCAGCGCAGACCCCGCAGGGGAGTACTATGGCTACACCTTC. Translating it yields CSADPAGEYYGYTF.

The chain couples TRBV7-3 to TRBJ1-1; 12 positions match TRBD1. Trimming at V came to 3 bases and at J to 7 bases, leaving 6 bases not matched to a gene. Germline V gene lookup returns CDR1 SGHTA and CDR2 FQGTGA. The CDR3 covers 15 residues. The CDR3 bases are TGTGCCAGCAGCTTGGGACAGGGGGCCGGCGGTGAAGCTTTCTTT. Its protein product is CASSLGQGAGGEAFF.

CDR3 sequence reads: CASSQVSTGNTEAFF. CDR3 coding DNA: TGCGCCAGCAGCCAAGTTTCAACAGGGAACACTGAAGCTTTCTTT. The V call is TRBV4-1, the J call TRBJ1-1; TRBD1 is a possible D gene (5 bases). V was pared by 1 base and J by 1 base, with 10 bases between. This CDR3 is 15 amino acids long. The germline V gene encodes CDR1 MGHRA and CDR2 YSYEKL.

The chain recombines TRBV10-1 with TRBJ1-1, with TRBD1 identical over 8 bases. This CDR3 comprises 14 residues. The V and J ends lost 0 bases and 6 bases, in that order; junction bases with no gene match: 3. The germline V gene has CDR1 WNHNN and CDR2 SYGVQD (reference sequence). The CDR3 region is CASSESGTGSEAFF. The CDR3 DNA follows: TGCGCCAGCAGTGAGTCTGGGACAGGATCTGAAGCTTTCTTT.

The chain recombines TRBV27 with TRBJ1-4; a weak D match, TRBD1 (5 bases). Germline V gene sequence: CDR1 MNHEY, CDR2 SMNVEV (reference sequence). Trimming removed 5 bases from V and 7 bases from J, with 17 bases in between. CDR3 size: 15 residues. CDR3 coding DNA: TGTGCCAGCAGTCCAAGACAGCCTATCGGTGAAAAACTGTTTTTT. Protein product: CASSPRQPIGEKLFF.

This chain connects TRBV5-4 to TRBJ2-2; 7 bases are shared with TRBD1. Trimming took 4 bases from V and 8 from J; bases not matched to a gene: 11. Germline-derived CDR1 and CDR2 are SGHNT and YYREEE (reference sequence). The length of the CDR3 is 15 residues. In DNA form, the CDR3 reads TGTGCCAGCAGCGGAAAACAGGGGCTCGCGGGGGAGCTGTTTTTT. It specifies CASSGKQGLAGELFF. Full variable domain (outside the CDR3, taken from reference TRBV5-4 and TRBJ2-2): ETGVTQSPTHLIKTRGQQVTLRCSSQSGHNTVSWYQQALGQGPQFIFQYYREEENGRGNFPPRFSGLQFPNYSSELNVNALELDDSALYLCASSGKQGLAGELFFGEGSRLTVL.

V is TRBV7-6 and J is TRBJ1-3; 8 bases line up with TRBD1. V gave up 3 bases and J gave up 1 base; unmatched junction bases: 14. CDR3 length: 19 amino acids. CDR1 is SGHVS, CDR2 FNYEAQ, per germline. The CDR3, as DNA: TGTGCCAGCAGCTTGGCGACCCGCAGGGGGCCTTGGTCTGGAAACACCATATATTTT. Encoded protein: CASSLATRRGPWSGNTIYF. Full variable domain (outside the CDR3, taken from reference TRBV7-6 and TRBJ1-3): GAGVSQSPRYKVTKRGQDVALRCDPISGHVSLYWYRQALGQGPEFLTYFNYEAQQDKSGLPNDRFSAERPEGSISTLTIQRTEQRDSAMYRCASSLATRRGPWSGNTIYFGEGSWLTVV.

The rearrangement links TRBV4-1 to TRBJ1-2; D is unclear. This CDR3 has 13 residues. Trimming took 4 bases from V and 7 from J, leaving 13 bases between them. CDR1 is MGHRA and CDR2 is YSYEKL in the germline V gene. The CDR3 protein is CASSRGSTSGYTF. In DNA form, the CDR3 reads TGCGCCAGCAGCCGAGGATCAACATCTGGCTACACCTTC.

The V gene is TRBV27, the J gene TRBJ1-6; TRBD1 aligns across 8 bases. The CDR3 covers 16 residues. CDR1 and CDR2 (germline): MNHEY, SMNVEV (reference sequence). Germline trimming cut 5 bases from V and 2 bases from J; bases unmatched to any gene: 5. CDR3 bases: TGTGCCAGCAGTAAAGGACAGGGACCCTATAATTCACCCCTCCACTTT. This codes for CASSKGQGPYNSPLHF.

The chain joins TRBV14 to TRBJ1-2; D not resolved. There are 15 residues in the CDR3. V was cut by 0 bases and J by 4 bases, with 12 bases left in between. The germline V gene has CDR1 SGHDN and CDR2 FVKESK. CDR3 coding DNA: TGTGCCAGCAGCCAAGATGTTTCGGGTCCCTATGGCTACACCTTC. It codes for CASSQDVSGPYGYTF.

V and J are TRBV7-3 and TRBJ2-7, with 8 positions matching TRBD2. In germline, CDR1 is SGHTA, CDR2 FQGTGA. This CDR3 region has 15 residues. V was clipped by 2 bases and J by 2 bases; unmatched bases: 5. CDR3 amino acids: CASSLGLAGTYEQYF. CDR3 coding DNA: TGTGCCAGCAGCTTAGGGCTAGCGGGTACCTACGAGCAGTACTTC.

The chain uses TRBV6-6 and TRBJ2-5; D not resolved. The V gene's germline CDR1 is MNHNY and CDR2 SVGAGI (reference sequence). Trimming left V 2 bases short and J 5 bases short, with 12 bases between. The CDR3 runs 14 residues. CDR3 coding DNA: TGTGCCAGCAGTTACCTTTCGTTGGAGGAGACCCAGTACTTC. Translating it yields CASSYLSLEETQYF.

The rearrangement joins TRBV6-5 to TRBJ1-1; weak D call: TRBD1 (6 bases). CDR3 length: 15 residues. Trimming shortened V by 2 bases and J by 5 bases, and 15 bases separated the two germline ends. Germline V gene sequence: CDR1 MNHEY, CDR2 SVGAGI. In DNA form, the CDR3 reads TGTGCCAGCAGTTACGGACAGCCGGGTCGGACTGAAGCTTTCTTT. It codes for CASSYGQPGRTEAFF.

J is TRBJ1-2 and V is TRBV6-1; no reliable D call. Germline assignment: CDR1 MNHNS and CDR2 SASEGT. The CDR3 runs to 15 residues. V dropped 4 bases and J dropped 4 bases, with 16 bases sitting between them. CDR3 coding DNA: TGTGCCAGCAGTGCAACAGCACAATTAACCTATGGCTACACCTTC. As protein: CASSATAQLTYGYTF.

The rearrangement joins TRBV19 to TRBJ1-5; a possible D gene is TRBD1 (5 bases). The CDR3 consists of 16 residues. The germline gives CDR1 LNHDA, CDR2 SQIVND (reference sequence). V lost 5 bases to trimming and J lost 4 bases, with 18 bases between them. This chain's CDR3 is CASSAWGSGGNQPQHF. DNA of the CDR3: TGTGCCAGTAGTGCTTGGGGGTCCGGGGGGAATCAGCCCCAGCATTTT. The entire variable domain, with the rest obtained from reference TRBV19 and TRBJ1-5, is as follows: DGGITQSPKYLFRKEGQNVTLSCEQNLNHDAMYWYRQDPGQGLRLIYYSQIVNDFQKGDIAEGYSVSREKKESFPLTVTSAQKNPTAFYLCASSAWGSGGNQPQHFGDGTRLSIL.

The chain couples TRBV19 to TRBJ2-7; 9 bases match TRBD2. CDR1 is LNHDA, CDR2 SQIVND, per germline (reference sequence). J was trimmed by 4 bases and V by 3 bases; bases with no gene match: 4. This CDR3 spans 14 amino acids. The CDR3 loop is CASSISGGPYEQYF. The DNA of the CDR3 is TGTGCCAGTAGTATCAGCGGGGGGCCGTACGAGCAGTACTTC.

This chain uses TRBV15 with TRBJ2-1; 14 nucleotides agree with TRBD2. Germline trimming cut 4 bases from V and 2 bases from J; bases unmatched to any gene: 7. Germline V lookup: CDR1 LNHNV, CDR2 YYDKDF (reference sequence). The CDR3 loop spans 18 amino acids. The CDR3 DNA is TGTGCCACCAGCACTGGACTAGCGGGGGGATTAACCTACAATGAGCAGTTCTTC. Translation gives CATSTGLAGGLTYNEQFF.

J is TRBJ2-5 and V is TRBV18; D ambiguous. Germline CDR1 KGHSH, CDR2 LQKENI. Deletions cut 1 base from V and 3 bases from J, with 6 bases between. The CDR3 extends over 13 amino acids. CDR3 residues: CASSPLSEETQYF. As DNA, the CDR3 is TGTGCCAGCTCACCACTGTCGGAAGAGACCCAGTACTTC.

This chain links TRBV6-5 with TRBJ1-5, with D maybe TRBD1 (6 bases). The V end lost 6 bases, the J end lost 6 bases, and 15 bases lay between the germline ends. Germline CDR1 is MNHEY and CDR2 is SVGAGI. The CDR3 contains 14 residues. The CDR3 DNA sequence: TGTGCCAGCAGACCGCCAGGGGAAGCTCAGCCCCAGCATTTT. Its translation is CASRPPGEAQPQHF.

This rearrangement joins TRBV15 to TRBJ2-7; D remains unclear. The V gene's germline CDR1 is LNHNV and CDR2 YYDKDF (reference sequence). The CDR3 loop spans 14 amino acids. V gave up 6 bases and J gave up 0 bases, with 12 bases separating them. CDR3 nucleotides: TGTGCCACCAGTGAGTCCACAGTCTCCTACGAGCAGTACTTC. Residues: CATSESTVSYEQYF.

J is TRBJ2-1 and V is TRBV29-1; 8 bases are a match to TRBD1. This CDR3 comprises 14 residues. V shed 4 bases, J shed 9 bases, and the junction held 11 bases outside the gene matches. Germline CDR1 reads SQVTM; CDR2 reads ANQGSEA. The CDR3 is CSVAPGTGGGEQFF. The DNA for the CDR3 is TGCAGCGTTGCCCCCGGGACAGGTGGGGGTGAGCAGTTCTTC.

The chain links TRBV5-8 to TRBJ2-1, with TRBD1 matching 8 bases. The CDR3 spans 15 residues. Germline V gene lookup returns CDR1 SGHTS and CDR2 YDEGEE. V was pared by 0 bases and J by 8 bases, with 7 bases of the junction left unmatched. The CDR3 DNA is TGTGCCAGCAGCTTGGTCGGACAGGGTTACGATGAGCAGTTCTTC. Translated: CASSLVGQGYDEQFF.

The genes are TRBV5-1 and TRBJ1-2, with TRBD1 matching over 7 bases. The CDR3 has 16 residues. V lost 1 base and J lost 0; bases outside the gene matches: 6. The V gene's germline CDR1 is SGHRS and CDR2 YFSETQ. CDR3 protein: CASSLLGQATNYGYTF. Here the CDR3 DNA reads TGCGCCAGCAGCTTGTTAGGACAGGCCACTAACTATGGCTACACCTTC.